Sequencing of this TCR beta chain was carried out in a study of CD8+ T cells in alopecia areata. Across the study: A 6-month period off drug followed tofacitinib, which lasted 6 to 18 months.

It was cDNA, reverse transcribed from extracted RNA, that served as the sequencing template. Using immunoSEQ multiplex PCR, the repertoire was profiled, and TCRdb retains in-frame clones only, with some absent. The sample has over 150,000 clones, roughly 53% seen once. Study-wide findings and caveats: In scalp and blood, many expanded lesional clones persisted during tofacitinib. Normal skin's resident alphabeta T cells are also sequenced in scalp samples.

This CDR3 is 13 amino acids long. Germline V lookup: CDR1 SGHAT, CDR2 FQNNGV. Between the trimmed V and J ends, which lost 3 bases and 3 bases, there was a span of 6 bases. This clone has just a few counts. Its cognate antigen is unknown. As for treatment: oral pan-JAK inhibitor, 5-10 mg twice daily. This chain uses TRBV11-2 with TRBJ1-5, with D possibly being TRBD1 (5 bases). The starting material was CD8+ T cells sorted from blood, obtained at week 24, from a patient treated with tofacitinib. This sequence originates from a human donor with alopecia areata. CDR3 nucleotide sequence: TGTGCCAGCAGCTTCGGGGCCAATCAGCCCCAGCATTTT. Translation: CASSFGANQPQHF.